Following are 17 T cell receptor beta chains from one sample sequenced in a study of T cells in narcolepsy. Some clones are missing from TCRdb's copy, which holds only in-frame ones; the method was immunoSEQ multiplex PCR. Among about 40,000 clones listed, approximately 88% were seen once. The specimen sequenced was CD45RA- memory CD4+ T cells from PBMCs. The receptors come from a human donor with narcolepsy.

The chain links TRBV6-5 to TRBJ1-3; the match to TRBD1 covers 7 bases. Germline CDR1 and CDR2: MNHEY and SVGAGI. Trimming took 5 bases from V and 2 from J; bases not matched to a gene: 6. CDR3 length: 15 residues. CDR3 protein: CASSRQGWAGNTIYF. In nucleotides, the CDR3 is TGTGCCAGCAGTCGACAGGGTTGGGCTGGAAACACCATATATTTT.

This clone has a single count. The DNA of the CDR3 is TGTGCCAGCAGTCTTACTAGCGGGAGCACAGATACGCAGTATTTT. As protein: CASSLTSGSTDTQYF. The chain is built from TRBV27 and TRBJ2-3; TRBD2 aligns across 9 bases. The germline gives CDR1 MNHEY, CDR2 SMNVEV (reference sequence). The CDR3 loop spans 15 amino acids. After removal of 5 bases from V and 0 bases from J, the junction contained 3 bases not matched to a gene.

This clone was detected only once. The chain employs TRBV6-5 and TRBJ1-2; maybe TRBD1 (6 bases). V was trimmed by 2 bases and J by 7 bases, leaving 17 bases between them. The CDR3 is 15 amino acids. The V gene's germline CDR1 is MNHEY and CDR2 SVGAGI. This CDR3 is CASSYGGAVIGGYTF. The CDR3 DNA follows: TGTGCCAGCAGTTACGGGGGCGCCGTGATAGGTGGCTACACCTTC.

The rearrangement uses TRBV15 and TRBJ2-7; D not resolved. Per the germline V gene, CDR1 is LNHNV and CDR2 is YYDKDF (reference sequence). The V gene lost 1 base and the J gene lost 0 bases, with 7 bases spanning the gap. This CDR3 region has 14 residues. The DNA of the CDR3 is TGTGCCACCAGCAGAGGGCCCCCCTCCTACGAGCAGTACTTC. Its protein is CATSRGPPSYEQYF.

This rearrangement joins TRBV4-1 to TRBJ2-6; possibly TRBD1 for D (6 bases). Trimming took off 7 bases at V and 0 bases at J, with 13 bases between the two ends. The CDR3 consists of 16 residues. Per the germline V gene, CDR1 is MGHRA and CDR2 is YSYEKL. The CDR3, as DNA: TGCGCCAGCAAACGGGACATAGCCTCTGGGGCCAACGTCCTGACTTTC. Protein: CASKRDIASGANVLTF.

The chain uses TRBV7-2 and TRBJ2-5; 7 bases line up with TRBD1. The CDR3 extends over 15 amino acids. V trimming: 5 bases; J trimming: 6 bases; junction bases outside the gene matches: 12. CDR1 is SGHTA and CDR2 is FQGNSA in the germline V gene. CDR3 DNA sequence: TGTGCCAGCAGCCCGTCCCGGGACAGTAGCAAGACCCAGTACTTC. It translates to CASSPSRDSSKTQYF.

The chain carries TRBV5-4 and TRBJ1-1; 8 bases line up with TRBD1. CDR1 is SGHNT, CDR2 YYREEE, per germline (reference sequence). The CDR3 runs 17 residues. V lost 6 bases, J lost 0 bases, and 13 bases stayed unmatched. CDR3 in DNA: TGTGCCAGCACCACGGACAGGGCATTGGCCTTGAACACTGAAGCTTTCTTT. This codes for CASTTDRALALNTEAFF.

The chain recombines TRBV6-4 with TRBJ2-3, with 9 bases aligning to TRBD2. The CDR3 sequence is 16 residues long. Unmatched junction bases numbered 13, after V lost 6 bases and J lost 6 bases. The germline gives CDR1 MRHNA, CDR2 SNTAGT. The CDR3: CASRSVGAGGPDTQYF. DNA for the CDR3: TGTGCCAGCAGGAGCGTAGGTGCGGGGGGGCCTGATACGCAGTATTTT.

This clone appeared a few times. This chain uses TRBV27 with TRBJ2-7, with a tentative D call TRBD1 (5 bases). Germline lookup yields CDR1 MNHEY and CDR2 SMNVEV (reference sequence). The CDR3 spans 14 residues. Trimming stripped 4 bases from V and 7 bases from J, with 17 bases between. Written as DNA, the CDR3 is TGTGCCAGCAGTTCAGCCAGGGTCGGAGTAGAGCAGTACTTC. This gives the protein CASSSARVGVEQYF.

The V and J genes are TRBV5-8 and TRBJ2-1, with D perhaps TRBD1 (5 bases). Germline V gene sequence: CDR1 SGHTS, CDR2 YDEGEE. The V end lost 4 bases, the J end lost 5 bases, and 13 bases lay between the germline ends. The CDR3 loop spans 14 amino acids. The CDR3 loop reads CASSLRVGNNEQFF. The CDR3 DNA sequence: TGTGCCAGCAGCCTCAGGGTTGGAAACAATGAGCAGTTCTTC.

The chain couples TRBV11-3 to TRBJ1-4; D call uncertain. Between the trimmed V and J ends, which lost 5 bases and 8 bases, there was a span of 12 bases. The germline V gene encodes CDR1 SGHNT and CDR2 YENEEA. The CDR3 runs 13 residues. CDR3 sequence: CASSDPTTEKLFF. The CDR3 DNA follows: TGTGCCAGCAGCGATCCTACGACAGAAAAACTGTTTTTT.

The CDR3 sequence: CASSIAGGAYEQYF. The CDR3 DNA is TGTGCCAGCAGCATAGCGGGGGGGGCCTACGAGCAGTACTTC. The chain combines TRBV9 with TRBJ2-7; TRBD2 agrees at 11 bases. The V segment lost 4 bases and the J segment 2 bases; nucleotides outside the gene matches: 2. The CDR3 extends over 14 amino acids. Germline V gene lookup returns CDR1 SGDLS and CDR2 YYNGEE.

The chain joins TRBV6-5 to TRBJ1-1; D perhaps matches TRBD1 (6 bases). This CDR3 has 15 amino acids. Germline CDR1 and CDR2: MNHEY and SVGAGI. Deletions cut 6 bases from V and 2 bases from J, with 16 bases between. CDR3 sequence reads: CASRQQGARNTEAFF. The CDR3 DNA sequence: TGTGCCAGCAGGCAACAGGGAGCGCGAAACACTGAAGCTTTCTTT.

The chain is built from TRBV11-1 and TRBJ2-1, with D possibly matching TRBD1 (5 bases). The CDR3 spans 12 residues. Trimming pared 1 base from V and 8 bases from J, leaving 6 bases between. Germline-derived CDR1 and CDR2 are SGHAT and FQDESV (reference sequence). CDR3 loop: CASSLVGDEQFF. In DNA, the CDR3 is TGTGCCAGCAGCTTAGTAGGGGATGAGCAGTTCTTC.

The CDR3 is CASGEEGWGYGYTF. Here the CDR3 DNA reads TGTGCCAGCGGAGAAGAGGGGTGGGGCTATGGCTACACCTTC. The chain is built from TRBV7-9 and TRBJ1-2, with D possibly TRBD1 on 5 matching bases. Germline CDR1 reads SEHNR; CDR2 reads FQNEAQ (reference sequence). V was pared by 8 bases and J by 4 bases, with 17 bases between. This CDR3 is 14 amino acids long.

The chain is built from TRBV5-1 and TRBJ2-4; D unclear. CDR3 length equals 15 residues. CDR1 is SGHRS and CDR2 is YFSETQ in the germline V gene. The V end was cut by 4 bases, the J end by 0 bases, with 11 bases between. The DNA of the CDR3 is TGCGCCAGCAGCCTAGAAGGGATAGCCAAAAACATTCAGTACTTC. Protein: CASSLEGIAKNIQYF.

The genes are TRBV29-1 and TRBJ1-2; 7 nucleotides line up with TRBD1. Germline V gene data show CDR1 as SQVTM and CDR2 as ANQGSEA. V lost 0 bases and J lost 2; bases outside the gene matches: 15. The CDR3 length is 18 residues. CDR3 in amino acids: CSVEDQRTGGTPNYGYTF. The CDR3 nucleotides read TGCAGCGTTGAAGATCAAAGGACAGGAGGAACCCCAAACTATGGCTACACCTTC.